This T cell receptor beta chain derives from a study of sequential checkpoint blockade in melanoma. The assay was immunoSEQ multiplex PCR, and TCRdb's table has in-frame clones only and misses some. The sample has more than 15,000 clones, approximately 70% seen once; the top ten hold roughly 20%. Treatment denoted: randomized to nivolumab then ipilimumab (arm A) or the reverse (arm B). This clone was seen only a few times. The sequence derives from a human donor with melanoma. The sequenced sample was CD8+ T cells sorted from blood (inferred from file names), obtained from a patient given nivolumab and ipilimumab in sequence.

In nucleotides, the CDR3 is TGTGCCAGCAGTCCTGGACAGGGTTGGGCCAAAAACATTCAGTACTTC. Encoded protein: CASSPGQGWAKNIQYF. The chain couples TRBV27 to TRBJ2-4; 8 bases match TRBD1. Trimming cost V 5 bases and J 1 base; bases outside gene matches: 7. The CDR3 totals 16 residues. From germline, CDR1 is MNHEY and CDR2 SMNVEV (reference sequence).